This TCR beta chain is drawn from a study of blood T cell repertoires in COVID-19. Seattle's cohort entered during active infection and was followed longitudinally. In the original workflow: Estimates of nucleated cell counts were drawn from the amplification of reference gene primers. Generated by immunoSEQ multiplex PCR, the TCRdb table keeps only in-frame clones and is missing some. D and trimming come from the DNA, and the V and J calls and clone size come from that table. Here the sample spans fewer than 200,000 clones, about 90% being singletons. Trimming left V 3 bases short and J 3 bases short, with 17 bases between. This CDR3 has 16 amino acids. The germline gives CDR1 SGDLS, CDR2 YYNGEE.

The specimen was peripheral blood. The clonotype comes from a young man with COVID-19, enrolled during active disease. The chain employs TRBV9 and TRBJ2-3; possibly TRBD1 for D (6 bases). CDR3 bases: TGTGCCAGCAGCGGGGGAGCCTTACAGGGAACAGATACGCAGTATTTT. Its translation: CASSGGALQGTDTQYF.